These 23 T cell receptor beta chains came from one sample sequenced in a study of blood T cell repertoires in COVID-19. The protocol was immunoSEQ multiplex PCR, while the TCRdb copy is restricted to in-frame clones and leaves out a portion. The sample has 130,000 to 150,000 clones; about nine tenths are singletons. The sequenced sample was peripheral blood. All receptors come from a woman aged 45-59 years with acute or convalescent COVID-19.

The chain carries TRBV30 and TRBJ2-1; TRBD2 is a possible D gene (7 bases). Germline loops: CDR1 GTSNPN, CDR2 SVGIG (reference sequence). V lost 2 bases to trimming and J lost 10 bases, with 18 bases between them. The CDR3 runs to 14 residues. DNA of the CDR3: TGTGCCTGGAGTTTGGGGGGGGCCCGGCGGGAGCAGTTCTTC. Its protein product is CAWSLGGARREQFF.

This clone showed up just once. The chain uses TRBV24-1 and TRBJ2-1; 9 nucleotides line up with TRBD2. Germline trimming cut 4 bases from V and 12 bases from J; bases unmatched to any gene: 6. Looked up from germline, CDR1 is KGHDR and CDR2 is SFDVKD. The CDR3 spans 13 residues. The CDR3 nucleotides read TGTGCCACCAGTGAACCGGGACTAGCCTTGCAGTTCTTC. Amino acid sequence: CATSEPGLALQFF.

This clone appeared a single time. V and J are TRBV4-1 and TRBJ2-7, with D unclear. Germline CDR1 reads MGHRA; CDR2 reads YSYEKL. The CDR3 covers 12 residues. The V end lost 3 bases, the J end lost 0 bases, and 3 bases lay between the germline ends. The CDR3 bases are TGCGCCAGCAGCCATCACTCCTACGAGCAGTACTTC. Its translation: CASSHHSYEQYF.

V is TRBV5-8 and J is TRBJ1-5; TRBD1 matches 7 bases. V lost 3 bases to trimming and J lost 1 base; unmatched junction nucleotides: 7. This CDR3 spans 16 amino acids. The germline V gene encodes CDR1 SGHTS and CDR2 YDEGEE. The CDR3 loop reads CASSSFGTASNQPQHF. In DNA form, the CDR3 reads TGTGCCAGCAGCTCCTTCGGGACAGCGAGCAATCAGCCCCAGCATTTT.

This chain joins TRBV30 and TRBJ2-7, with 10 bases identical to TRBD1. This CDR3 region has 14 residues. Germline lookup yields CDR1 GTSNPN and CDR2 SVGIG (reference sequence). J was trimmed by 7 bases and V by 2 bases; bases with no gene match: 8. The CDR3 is CAWSTGTGVGEQYF. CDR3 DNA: TGTGCCTGGAGTACCGGGACAGGGGTAGGAGAGCAGTACTTC.

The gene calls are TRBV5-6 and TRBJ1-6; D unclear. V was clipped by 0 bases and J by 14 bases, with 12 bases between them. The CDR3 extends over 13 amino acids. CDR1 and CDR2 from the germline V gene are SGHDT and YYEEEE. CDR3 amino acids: CASSLDPGTTLHF. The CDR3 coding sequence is TGTGCCAGCAGCTTGGATCCGGGTACGACCCTCCACTTT.

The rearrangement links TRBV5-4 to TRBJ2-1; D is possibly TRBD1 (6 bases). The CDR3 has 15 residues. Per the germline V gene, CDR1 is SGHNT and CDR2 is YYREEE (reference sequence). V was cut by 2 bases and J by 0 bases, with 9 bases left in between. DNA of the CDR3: TGTGCCAGCAGCTTACAGGGTTCCTCCTACAATGAGCAGTTCTTC. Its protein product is CASSLQGSSYNEQFF.

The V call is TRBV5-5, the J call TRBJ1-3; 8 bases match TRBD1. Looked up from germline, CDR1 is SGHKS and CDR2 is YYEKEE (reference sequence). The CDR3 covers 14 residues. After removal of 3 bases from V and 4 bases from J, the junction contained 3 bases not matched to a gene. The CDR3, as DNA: TGTGCCAGCAGCTGGACAGGGCCCGGAAACACCATATATTTT. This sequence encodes CASSWTGPGNTIYF. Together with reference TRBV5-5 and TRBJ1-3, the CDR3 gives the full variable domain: DAGVTQSPTHLIKTRGQQVTLRCSPISGHKSVSWYQQVLGQGPQFIFQYYEKEERGRGNFPDRFSARQFPNYSSELNVNALLLGDSALYLCASSWTGPGNTIYFGEGSWLTVV.

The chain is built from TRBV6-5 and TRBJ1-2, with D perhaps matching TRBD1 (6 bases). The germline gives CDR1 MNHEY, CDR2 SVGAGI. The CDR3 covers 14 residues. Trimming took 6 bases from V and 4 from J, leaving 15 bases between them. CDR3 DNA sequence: TGTGCCAGCAGGGGGGGGCTGCGTGGCTATGGCTACACCTTC. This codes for CASRGGLRGYGYTF.

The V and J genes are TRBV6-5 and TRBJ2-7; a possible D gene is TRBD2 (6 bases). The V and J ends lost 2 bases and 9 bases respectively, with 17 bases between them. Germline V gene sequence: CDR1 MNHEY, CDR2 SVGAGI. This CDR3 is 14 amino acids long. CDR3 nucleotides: TGTGCCAGCAGTTACCGTGGAGGGCAAGCGGGGCAGTACTTC. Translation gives CASSYRGGQAGQYF.

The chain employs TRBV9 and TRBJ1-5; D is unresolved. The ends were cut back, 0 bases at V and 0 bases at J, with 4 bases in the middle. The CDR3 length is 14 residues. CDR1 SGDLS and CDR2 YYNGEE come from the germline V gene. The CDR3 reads CASSVGSSNQPQHF. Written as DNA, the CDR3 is TGTGCCAGCAGCGTAGGGAGTAGCAATCAGCCCCAGCATTTT. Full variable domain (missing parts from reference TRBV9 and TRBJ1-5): DSGVTQTPKHLITATGQRVTLRCSPRSGDLSVYWYQQSLDQGLQFLIQYYNGEERAKGNILERFSAQQFPDLHSELNLSSLELGDSALYFCASSVGSSNQPQHFGDGTRLSIL.

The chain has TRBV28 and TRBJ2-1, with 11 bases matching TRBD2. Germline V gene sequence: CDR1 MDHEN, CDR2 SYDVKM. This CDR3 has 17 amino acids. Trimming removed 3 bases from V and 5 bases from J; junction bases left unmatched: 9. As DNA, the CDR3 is TGTGCCAGCAGTTTCGAGCTAGCGGGGGGACCAAACAATGAGCAGTTCTTC. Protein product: CASSFELAGGPNNEQFF.

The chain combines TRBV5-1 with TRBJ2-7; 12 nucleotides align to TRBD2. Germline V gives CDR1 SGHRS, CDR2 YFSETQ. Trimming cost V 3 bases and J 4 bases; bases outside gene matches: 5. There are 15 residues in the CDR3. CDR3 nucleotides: TGCGCCAGCAGCTCTCGACTAGCGGGGGAGTACGAGCAGTACTTC. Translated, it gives CASSSRLAGEYEQYF.

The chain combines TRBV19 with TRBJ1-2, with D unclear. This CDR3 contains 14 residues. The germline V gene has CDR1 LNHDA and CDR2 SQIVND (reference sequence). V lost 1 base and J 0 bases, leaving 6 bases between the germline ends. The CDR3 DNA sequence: TGTGCCAGTAGTATAGGTTCAGCTAACTATGGCTACACCTTC. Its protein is CASSIGSANYGYTF.

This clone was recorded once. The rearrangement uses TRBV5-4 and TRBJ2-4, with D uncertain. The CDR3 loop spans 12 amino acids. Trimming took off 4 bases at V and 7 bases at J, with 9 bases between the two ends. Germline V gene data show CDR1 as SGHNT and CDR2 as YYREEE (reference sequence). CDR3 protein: CASSIYGNIQYF. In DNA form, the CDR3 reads TGTGCCAGCAGCATCTACGGTAACATTCAGTACTTC.

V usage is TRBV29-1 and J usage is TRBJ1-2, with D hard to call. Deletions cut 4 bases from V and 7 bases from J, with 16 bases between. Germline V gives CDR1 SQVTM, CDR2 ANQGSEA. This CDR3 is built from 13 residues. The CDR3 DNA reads TGCAGCGTTGGTGGGCCACAGCCTTTTGGCTACACCTTC. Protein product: CSVGGPQPFGYTF.

CDR3 in DNA: TGTGCCAGCAGCCTCAGGGACAGTGGGACCGGGGAGCTGTTTTTT. This codes for CASSLRDSGTGELFF. The rearrangement links TRBV3-1 (or the pseudogene TRBV3-2) to TRBJ2-2; 7 nucleotides line up with TRBD1. Trimming took 4 bases from V and 5 from J; bases not matched to a gene: 7. CDR1 LGHDT and CDR2 YNNKEL come from the germline V gene (reference sequence). The CDR3 is 15 residues long.

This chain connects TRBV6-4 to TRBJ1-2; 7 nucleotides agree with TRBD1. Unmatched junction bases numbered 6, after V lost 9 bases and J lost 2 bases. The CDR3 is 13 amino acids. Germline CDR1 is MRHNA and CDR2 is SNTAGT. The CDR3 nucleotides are TGTGCCAGTCCCCCGGGACAGAACTATGGCTACACCTTC. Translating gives CASPPGQNYGYTF.

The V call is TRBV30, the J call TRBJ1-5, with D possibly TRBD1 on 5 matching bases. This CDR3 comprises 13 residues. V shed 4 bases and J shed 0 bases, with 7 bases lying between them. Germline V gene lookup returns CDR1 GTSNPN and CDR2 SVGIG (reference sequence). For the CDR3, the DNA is TGTGCCTGGAATGGGGCTAGCAATCAGCCCCAGCATTTT. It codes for CAWNGASNQPQHF.

The DNA for the CDR3 is TGTGCCAGCAGCGTAGTTGGGGGACTGGGAGCTTTCTTT. The encoded protein is CASSVVGGLGAFF. This rearrangement joins TRBV9 to TRBJ1-1; TRBD1 might be the D (5 bases). This CDR3 is built from 13 residues. Germline-derived CDR1 and CDR2 are SGDLS and YYNGEE. V lost 0 bases and J lost 10, with 13 bases in between. Based on the CDR3 plus reference TRBV9 and TRBJ1-1, the full variable domain is DSGVTQTPKHLITATGQRVTLRCSPRSGDLSVYWYQQSLDQGLQFLIQYYNGEERAKGNILERFSAQQFPDLHSELNLSSLELGDSALYFCASSVVGGLGAFFGQGTRLTVV.

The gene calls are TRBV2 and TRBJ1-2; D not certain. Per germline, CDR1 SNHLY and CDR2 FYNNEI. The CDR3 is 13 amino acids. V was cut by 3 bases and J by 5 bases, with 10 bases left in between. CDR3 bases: TGTGCCAGCAGTGATCAGGCCAGTTATGGCTACACCTTC. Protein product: CASSDQASYGYTF.

The CDR3 region is CASSLDEGSGTSRPTDTQYF. The CDR3 region has the DNA TGTGCCAGCAGCTTAGATGAGGGATCCGGGACTAGCAGACCCACAGATACGCAGTATTTT. The chain recombines TRBV11-2 with TRBJ2-3, with TRBD2 identical over 9 bases. Germline lookup yields CDR1 SGHAT and CDR2 FQNNGV. The CDR3 loop spans 20 amino acids. The junction had 15 bases not matched to a gene; V was cut back by 0 bases and J by 2 bases.

The CDR3 coding sequence is TGTGCCAGTAGTAGTACCGGGACAGGGGCTGGAAACACCATATATTTT. Encoded protein: CASSSTGTGAGNTIYF. This sequence joins TRBV19 and TRBJ1-3; 10 bases match TRBD1. Unmatched junction bases numbered 5, after V lost 4 bases and J lost 2 bases. Per the germline V gene, CDR1 is LNHDA and CDR2 is SQIVND (reference sequence). This CDR3 comprises 16 residues.